Below, 31 T cell receptor beta chains from the same sample are listed, as sequenced in a study of shared clonotypes between healthy human individuals. Produced via immunoSEQ multiplex PCR; TCRdb's table is partial and in-frame only. The table lists approximately 2.5 million clones, 93% of them singletons. The material sequenced was naive CD4+ T cells from PBMCs. Subset in this sample: CD45RA+ positively selected. The receptors stem from a man younger than 35 in good health. Some clones in this sample may be carry-over from other donors' samples.

The genes are TRBV28 and TRBJ2-7, with 14 bases aligning to TRBD2. This CDR3 has 17 residues. CDR1 and CDR2 from the germline V gene are MDHEN and SYDVKM. Losses at the gene ends were 4 bases for V and 3 bases for J; bases not matched to a gene: 8. Here the CDR3 DNA reads TGTGCCAGCAGTTCCAACCCGGGGACTAGCGGGAGCTACGAGCAGTACTTC. Protein sequence: CASSSNPGTSGSYEQYF. Full variable domain (outside the CDR3, taken from reference TRBV28 and TRBJ2-7): DVKVTQSSRYLVKRTGEKVFLECVQDMDHENMFWYRQDPGLGLRLIYFSYDVKMKEKGDIPEGYSVSREKKERFSLILESASTNQTSMYLCASSSNPGTSGSYEQYFGPGTRLTVT.

This sequence joins TRBV6-1 and TRBJ2-5, with D unclear. Germline V gene lookup returns CDR1 MNHNS and CDR2 SASEGT. The CDR3 is 12 amino acids. The germline V and J ends were trimmed by 5 bases and 0 bases, with 4 bases remaining between them. The CDR3 reads CASSPHQETQYF. DNA for the CDR3: TGTGCCAGCAGTCCCCACCAAGAGACCCAGTACTTC.

This chain links TRBV6-1 with TRBJ2-2; D may match TRBD1 or TRBD2 (6 bases each). CDR3 length: 14 residues. The germline V gene encodes CDR1 MNHNS and CDR2 SASEGT. The V end lost 3 bases, the J end lost 7 bases, and 12 bases lay between the germline ends. The CDR3 region has the DNA TGTGCCAGCAGTGATCAGGGGCGGGGCGGGGAGCTGTTTTTT. This codes for CASSDQGRGGELFF.

The chain is built from TRBV9 and TRBJ2-2; the match to TRBD1 covers 7 bases. The CDR3 sequence is 15 residues long. V trimming: 3 bases; J trimming: 4 bases; junction bases outside the gene matches: 6. The germline V gene has CDR1 SGDLS and CDR2 YYNGEE. This chain's CDR3 is CASSADRAGTGELFF. The CDR3 DNA follows: TGTGCCAGCAGCGCTGACAGGGCGGGCACCGGGGAGCTGTTTTTT.

Only one count was recorded for this clone. This chain joins TRBV5-1 and TRBJ2-7; 10 nucleotides agree with TRBD2. Germline lookup yields CDR1 SGHRS and CDR2 YFSETQ. J gave up 3 bases and V 1 base, and 4 bases lay outside the gene matches. The CDR3 extends over 15 amino acids. The CDR3 DNA reads TGCGCCAGCAGCTTGATTCCTAGCGGGAGCTACGAGCAGTACTTC. Translating it yields CASSLIPSGSYEQYF.

The chain has TRBV11-3 and TRBJ1-2; 12 bases align to TRBD1. The V segment lost 5 bases and the J segment 6 bases; nucleotides outside the gene matches: 10. Germline V gene sequence: CDR1 SGHNT, CDR2 YENEEA. The CDR3 is 16 residues long. The CDR3 region is CASSPGPGQGANGYTF. CDR3 bases: TGTGCCAGCAGCCCGGGACCGGGACAGGGGGCGAATGGCTACACCTTC.

V usage is TRBV7-6 and J usage is TRBJ2-1; 7 bases agree with TRBD2. Germline values: CDR1 SGHVS, CDR2 FNYEAQ. The CDR3 sequence is 16 residues long. V shed 5 bases, J shed 4 bases, and the junction held 11 bases outside the gene matches. The CDR3 sequence: CASSAHRSGVYNEQFF. Written as DNA, the CDR3 is TGTGCCAGCAGCGCCCATAGAAGCGGGGTATACAATGAGCAGTTCTTC.

The genes are TRBV6-1 and TRBJ1-2; D is ambiguous. CDR3 length equals 15 residues. Germline CDR1 is MNHNS and CDR2 is SASEGT. Trimming took off 4 bases at V and 2 bases at J, with 14 bases between the two ends. The CDR3 protein is CASSASQILNYGYTF. The CDR3 DNA follows: TGTGCCAGCAGTGCTTCACAGATATTGAACTATGGCTACACCTTC.

The chain combines TRBV5-1 with TRBJ1-2, with 7 bases matching TRBD1. Germline V gene lookup returns CDR1 SGHRS and CDR2 YFSETQ. The V segment lost 3 bases and the J segment 6 bases; nucleotides outside the gene matches: 8. There are 14 residues in the CDR3. CDR3 bases: TGCGCCAGCAGCTATGAGGGGACAGTCAATGGCTACACCTTC. Protein product: CASSYEGTVNGYTF.

A few counts support this clone. The chain carries TRBV27 and TRBJ1-2, with D tentatively TRBD1 (6 bases). Germline values: CDR1 MNHEY, CDR2 SMNVEV (reference sequence). Trimming removed 7 bases from V and 4 bases from J, with 16 bases in between. This CDR3 comprises 14 residues. The CDR3 here is CASMSYGGPYGYTF. CDR3 in DNA: TGTGCCAGCATGTCGTATGGGGGGCCCTATGGCTACACCTTC.

J is TRBJ1-2 and V is TRBV6-5; D is unresolved. The CDR3 contains 15 residues. Trimming shortened V by 0 bases and J by 8 bases, and 16 bases separated the two germline ends. In germline, CDR1 is MNHEY, CDR2 SVGAGI. The CDR3 sequence is CASSYSRGLGSGYTF. CDR3 in DNA: TGTGCCAGCAGTTACTCGAGAGGCCTTGGAAGCGGCTACACCTTC.

This sequence joins TRBV7-9 and TRBJ1-2, with 12 bases aligning to TRBD1. The CDR3 loop spans 15 amino acids. Looked up from germline, CDR1 is SEHNR and CDR2 is FQNEAQ (reference sequence). V shed 5 bases, J shed 7 bases, and the junction held 8 bases outside the gene matches. In DNA form, the CDR3 reads TGTGCCAGCAGCAAACCGGGACAGGGGGCCCTTGGCTACACCTTC. Translating it yields CASSKPGQGALGYTF.

The V and J genes are TRBV7-2 and TRBJ1-3, with 7 bases matching TRBD1. CDR3 size: 16 residues. Trimming at V came to 5 bases and at J to 8 bases, leaving 15 bases not matched to a gene. Per the germline V gene, CDR1 is SGHTA and CDR2 is FQGNSA. The DNA for the CDR3 is TGTGCCAGCAGCGCCGCAGGGGGTGGTGAGGTGGACACCATATATTTT. Protein: CASSAAGGGEVDTIYF.

The rearrangement links TRBV6-5 to TRBJ2-7, with D tentatively TRBD2 (6 bases). The CDR3 sequence is 12 residues long. V shed 4 bases and J shed 6 bases, with 10 bases lying between them. Germline CDR1 is MNHEY and CDR2 is SVGAGI. The CDR3 DNA reads TGTGCCAGCAGTTTGGAGGGTTCCGAGCAGTACTTC. Its protein product is CASSLEGSEQYF.

The chain carries TRBV9 and TRBJ2-1; tentatively, D is TRBD2 (6 bases). Germline V gene lookup returns CDR1 SGDLS and CDR2 YYNGEE. The CDR3 runs to 15 residues. V was shortened by 4 bases and J by 6 bases, with 17 bases between the two germline ends. In nucleotides, the CDR3 is TGTGCCAGCAGCTTGACTAGTAAGGCTGGCAATGAGCAGTTCTTC. This gives the protein CASSLTSKAGNEQFF.

The chain links TRBV27 to TRBJ1-2; D perhaps matches TRBD1 (6 bases). CDR1 MNHEY and CDR2 SMNVEV come from the germline V gene (reference sequence). This CDR3 has 17 amino acids. V was shortened by 4 bases and J by 0 bases, with 18 bases between the two germline ends. The CDR3 sequence is CASSSHGQLPTNYGYTF. The CDR3 DNA reads TGTGCCAGCAGTTCTCACGGACAGCTACCCACTAACTATGGCTACACCTTC.

The chain joins TRBV9 to TRBJ1-2, with D possibly TRBD1 on 5 matching bases. CDR3 size: 15 residues. Trimming removed 3 bases at V and 8 bases at J, with 20 bases between. CDR1 SGDLS and CDR2 YYNGEE come from the germline V gene. The CDR3 region has the DNA TGTGCCAGCAGCGCTACCCCGGGGGAAGTAGCCGGCTACACCTTC. It codes for CASSATPGEVAGYTF. The full variable domain, completed using reference TRBV9 and TRBJ1-2, is DSGVTQTPKHLITATGQRVTLRCSPRSGDLSVYWYQQSLDQGLQFLIQYYNGEERAKGNILERFSAQQFPDLHSELNLSSLELGDSALYFCASSATPGEVAGYTFGSGTRLTVV.

Concerning this clone itself: Other DNA sequences in the same sample also yield this CDR3. This chain connects TRBV4-3 to TRBJ2-3; D uncertain. This CDR3 contains 12 residues. V lost 0 bases to trimming and J lost 2 bases, with 0 bases between them. Germline assignment: CDR1 LGHNA and CDR2 YSLEER. CDR3 in DNA: TGCGCCAGCAGCCAAGACACAGATACGCAGTATTTT. It is translated as CASSQDTDTQYF.

The chain employs TRBV25-1 and TRBJ1-1; D may be TRBD1 (5 bases). This CDR3 spans 15 amino acids. Germline CDR1 reads MGHDK; CDR2 reads SYGVNS. V lost 7 bases to trimming and J lost 0 bases, with 15 bases between them. In DNA form, the CDR3 reads TGTGCCAGCACGAGTGTGCGGGGCTTGAACACTGAAGCTTTCTTT. This encodes CASTSVRGLNTEAFF.

The chain has TRBV28 and TRBJ2-1; D assignment may be TRBD1 or TRBD2 (5 bases each). Looked up from germline, CDR1 is MDHEN and CDR2 is SYDVKM. This CDR3 spans 15 amino acids. The V gene lost 6 bases and the J gene lost 6 bases, with 18 bases spanning the gap. In DNA form, the CDR3 reads TGTGCCAGCAGCGAAGGAGCGTGGGGGAGCAATGAGCAGTTCTTC. As protein: CASSEGAWGSNEQFF.

The chain is built from TRBV7-2 and TRBJ2-7; D call uncertain. V lost 4 bases, J lost 8 bases, and 9 bases lay in between. Germline V gene data show CDR1 as SGHTA and CDR2 as FQGNSA. This CDR3 is built from 11 residues. CDR3 loop: CASSSTSKQYF. The CDR3, as DNA: TGTGCCAGCAGCTCAACTTCCAAGCAGTACTTC.

The rearrangement links TRBV27 to TRBJ2-1; 8 bases fit TRBD2. Germline V CDR1 and CDR2: MNHEY, SMNVEV (reference sequence). The trim removed 3 bases at V and 5 bases at J, leaving 6 bases unmatched. The CDR3 contains 15 residues. This chain's CDR3 is CASSLKGLGHNEQFF. CDR3 nucleotides: TGTGCCAGCAGTTTGAAGGGACTAGGTCACAATGAGCAGTTCTTC.

The V call is TRBV28, the J call TRBJ2-6; D gene uncertain. V shed 7 bases and J shed 2 bases, with 0 bases lying between them. Germline CDR1 MDHEN, CDR2 SYDVKM. The CDR3 sequence is 11 residues long. DNA of the CDR3: TGTGCCAGCACTGGGGCCAACGTCCTGACTTTC. Its protein product is CASTGANVLTF.

The rearrangement links TRBV4-1 to TRBJ2-5; TRBD1 or TRBD2 may be the D gene (6 bases each). Germline lookup yields CDR1 MGHRA and CDR2 YSYEKL. The CDR3 sequence is 15 residues long. Trimming pared 6 bases from V and 5 bases from J, leaving 19 bases between. CDR3 DNA: TGCGCCAGCAGACCGATGTGGGGGGCCGGGGAGACCCAGTACTTC. It specifies CASRPMWGAGETQYF.

The chain carries TRBV28 and TRBJ2-3, with 7 bases fitting TRBD1. The V and J ends lost 7 bases and 1 base, in that order; junction bases with no gene match: 11. This CDR3 is built from 16 residues. Germline CDR1 and CDR2: MDHEN and SYDVKM. For the CDR3, the DNA is TGTGCCAGCAAGTTGACCAGGGGGTCGCGCACAGATACGCAGTATTTT. Translated, it gives CASKLTRGSRTDTQYF.

The rearrangement joins TRBV10-1 to TRBJ2-5; 14 bases align to TRBD2. CDR1 and CDR2 from the germline V gene are WNHNN and SYGVQD (reference sequence). The CDR3 covers 16 residues. The J segment lost 0 bases and the V segment lost 4 bases, leaving 1 base of the junction unmatched. CDR3 sequence reads: CASSGGLAGDQETQYF. In DNA, the CDR3 is TGCGCCAGCAGTGGGGGACTAGCGGGAGACCAAGAGACCCAGTACTTC.

In this sample, this clone turned up a few times. This chain connects TRBV28 to TRBJ1-5, with TRBD1 matching over 7 bases. Losses at the gene ends were 5 bases for V and 7 bases for J; bases not matched to a gene: 11. CDR3 length: 15 amino acids. Germline V gene data show CDR1 as MDHEN and CDR2 as SYDVKM. The CDR3 here is CASSPPGEGAQPQHF. Here the CDR3 DNA reads TGTGCCAGCAGTCCTCCTGGGGAGGGGGCACAGCCCCAGCATTTT. Complete variable domain (other parts from reference TRBV28 and TRBJ1-5): DVKVTQSSRYLVKRTGEKVFLECVQDMDHENMFWYRQDPGLGLRLIYFSYDVKMKEKGDIPEGYSVSREKKERFSLILESASTNQTSMYLCASSPPGEGAQPQHFGDGTRLSIL.

The V call is TRBV5-1, the J call TRBJ2-5; D is possibly TRBD2 (6 bases). The CDR3 length is 12 residues. Germline lookup yields CDR1 SGHRS and CDR2 YFSETQ. Trimming shortened V by 1 base and J by 11 bases, and 12 bases separated the two germline ends. The DNA for the CDR3 is TGCGCCAGCAGCTTGCCTTCGGGGGAGCAGTACTTC. This translates into CASSLPSGEQYF.

As for this clone: Other DNA variants within this sample encode the same CDR3. The chain uses TRBV29-1 and TRBJ2-3, with D unresolved. V gave up 4 bases and J gave up 2 bases, with 10 bases separating them. Germline CDR1 SQVTM, CDR2 ANQGSEA. The CDR3 has 13 residues. CDR3 DNA sequence: TGCAGCGTTGTAGGTGTCCTCACAGATACGCAGTATTTT. Translating gives CSVVGVLTDTQYF.

As concerns this clone: The same CDR3 is also encoded by other DNA sequences in this sample. The genes are TRBV5-1 and TRBJ2-3; 11 bases map to TRBD2. V was clipped by 4 bases and J by 0 bases; unmatched bases: 4. The CDR3 consists of 16 residues. The V gene's germline CDR1 is SGHRS and CDR2 YFSETQ. The CDR3 sequence is CASSRGTSGSTDTQYF. The CDR3 nucleotides read TGCGCCAGCAGCCGGGGGACTAGCGGTAGCACAGATACGCAGTATTTT.

The chain has TRBV29-1 and TRBJ1-1; no clear D. V was pared by 4 bases and J by 0 bases, with 12 bases between. The CDR3 consists of 14 residues. Germline CDR1 is SQVTM and CDR2 is ANQGSEA. The CDR3 loop reads CSVGRVLLNTEAFF. DNA of the CDR3: TGCAGCGTTGGTAGGGTACTCTTGAACACTGAAGCTTTCTTT.